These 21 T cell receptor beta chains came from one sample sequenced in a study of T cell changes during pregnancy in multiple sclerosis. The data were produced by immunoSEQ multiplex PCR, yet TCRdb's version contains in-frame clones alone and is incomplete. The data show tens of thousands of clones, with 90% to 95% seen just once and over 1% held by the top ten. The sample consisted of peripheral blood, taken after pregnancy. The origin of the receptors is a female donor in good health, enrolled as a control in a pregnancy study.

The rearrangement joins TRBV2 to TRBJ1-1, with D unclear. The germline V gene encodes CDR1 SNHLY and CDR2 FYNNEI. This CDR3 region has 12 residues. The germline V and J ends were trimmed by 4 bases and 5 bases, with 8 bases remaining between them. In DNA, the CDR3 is TGTGCCAGCAGTGCCTTGTCTACTGAAGCTTTCTTT. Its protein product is CASSALSTEAFF.

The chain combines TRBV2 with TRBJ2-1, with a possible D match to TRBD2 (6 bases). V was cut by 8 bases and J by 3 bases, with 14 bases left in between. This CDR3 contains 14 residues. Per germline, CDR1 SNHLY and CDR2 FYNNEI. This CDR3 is CASSMAGGYNEQFF. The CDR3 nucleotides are TGTGCCAGCTCGATGGCCGGGGGCTACAATGAGCAGTTCTTC.

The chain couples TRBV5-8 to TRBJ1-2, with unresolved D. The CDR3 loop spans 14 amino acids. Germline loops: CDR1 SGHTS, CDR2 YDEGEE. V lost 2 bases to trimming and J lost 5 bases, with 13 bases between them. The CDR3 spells CASSLGVTRYGYTF. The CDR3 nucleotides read TGTGCCAGCAGCTTAGGTGTGACAAGATATGGCTACACCTTC.

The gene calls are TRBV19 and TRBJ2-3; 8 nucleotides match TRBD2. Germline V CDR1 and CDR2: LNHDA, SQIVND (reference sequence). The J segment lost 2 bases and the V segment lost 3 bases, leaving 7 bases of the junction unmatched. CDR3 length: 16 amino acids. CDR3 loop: CASSMLAGGFTDTQYF. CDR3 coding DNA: TGTGCCAGTAGTATGTTGGCGGGGGGATTCACAGATACGCAGTATTTT. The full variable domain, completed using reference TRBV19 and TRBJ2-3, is DGGITQSPKYLFRKEGQNVTLSCEQNLNHDAMYWYRQDPGQGLRLIYYSQIVNDFQKGDIAEGYSVSREKKESFPLTVTSAQKNPTAFYLCASSMLAGGFTDTQYFGPGTRLTVL.

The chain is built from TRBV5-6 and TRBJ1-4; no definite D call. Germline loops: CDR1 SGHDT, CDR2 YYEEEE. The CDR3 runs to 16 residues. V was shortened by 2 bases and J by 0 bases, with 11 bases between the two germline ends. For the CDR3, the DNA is TGTGCCAGCAGCTTCGACACCGATGCAACTAATGAAAAACTGTTTTTT. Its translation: CASSFDTDATNEKLFF.

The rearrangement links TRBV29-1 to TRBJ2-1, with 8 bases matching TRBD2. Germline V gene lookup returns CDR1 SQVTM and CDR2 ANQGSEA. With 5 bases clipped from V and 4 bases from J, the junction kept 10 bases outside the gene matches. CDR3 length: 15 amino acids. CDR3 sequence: CSVLGGGTPYNEQFF. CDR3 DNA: TGCAGCGTTCTCGGCGGGGGGACCCCGTACAATGAGCAGTTCTTC.

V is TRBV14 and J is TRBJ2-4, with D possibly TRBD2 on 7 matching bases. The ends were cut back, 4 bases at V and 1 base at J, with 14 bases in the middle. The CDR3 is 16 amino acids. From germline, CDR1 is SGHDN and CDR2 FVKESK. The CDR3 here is CASSRGGGPAKNIQYF. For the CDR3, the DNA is TGTGCCAGCAGCCGGGGAGGGGGGCCGGCCAAAAACATTCAGTACTTC.

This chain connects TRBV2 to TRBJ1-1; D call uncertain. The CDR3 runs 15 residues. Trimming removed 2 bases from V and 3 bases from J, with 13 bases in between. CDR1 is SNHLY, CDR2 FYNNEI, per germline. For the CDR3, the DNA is TGTGCCAGCAGTGAATATGTGGGGAGAGACACTGAAGCTTTCTTT. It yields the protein CASSEYVGRDTEAFF.

In DNA, the CDR3 is TGTGCCAGCAGCCAAAGTTTAAGGAGAGAGACCCAGTACTTC. Residues: CASSQSLRRETQYF. The chain couples TRBV14 to TRBJ2-5; D uncertain. Trimming cost V 2 bases and J 4 bases, with 11 bases left between them. Per germline, CDR1 SGHDN and CDR2 FVKESK. This CDR3 region has 14 residues.

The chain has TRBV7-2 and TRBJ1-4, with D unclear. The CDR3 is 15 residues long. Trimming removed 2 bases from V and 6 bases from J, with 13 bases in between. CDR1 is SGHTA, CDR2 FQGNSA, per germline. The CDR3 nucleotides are TGTGCCAGCAGCTTAAGCGGCAGAGGAGATGAAAAACTGTTTTTT. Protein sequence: CASSLSGRGDEKLFF.

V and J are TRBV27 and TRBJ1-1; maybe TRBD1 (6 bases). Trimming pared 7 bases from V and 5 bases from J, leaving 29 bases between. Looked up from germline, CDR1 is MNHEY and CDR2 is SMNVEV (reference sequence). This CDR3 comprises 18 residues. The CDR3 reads CASTAHQGQNIGMTEAFF. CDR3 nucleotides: TGTGCCAGCACCGCACACCAGGGGCAGAACATCGGAATGACTGAAGCTTTCTTT.

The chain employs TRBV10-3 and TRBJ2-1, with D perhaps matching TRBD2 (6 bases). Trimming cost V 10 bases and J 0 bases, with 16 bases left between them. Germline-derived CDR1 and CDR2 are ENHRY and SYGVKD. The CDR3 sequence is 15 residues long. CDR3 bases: TGTGCCACCGCGGGGCGGCAGAGCTCCTACAATGAGCAGTTCTTC. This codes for CATAGRQSSYNEQFF.

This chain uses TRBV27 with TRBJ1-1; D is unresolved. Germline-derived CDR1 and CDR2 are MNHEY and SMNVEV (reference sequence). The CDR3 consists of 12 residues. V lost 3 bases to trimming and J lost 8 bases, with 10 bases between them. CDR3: CASSFSTGEAFF. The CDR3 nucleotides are TGTGCCAGCAGTTTCTCGACTGGAGAAGCTTTCTTT.

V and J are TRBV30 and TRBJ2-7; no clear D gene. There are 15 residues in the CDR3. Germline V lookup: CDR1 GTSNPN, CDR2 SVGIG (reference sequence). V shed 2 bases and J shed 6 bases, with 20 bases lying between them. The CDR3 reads CAWSSYLGGPGEQYF. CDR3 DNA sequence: TGTGCCTGGAGTTCCTATTTAGGCGGCCCTGGCGAGCAGTACTTC.

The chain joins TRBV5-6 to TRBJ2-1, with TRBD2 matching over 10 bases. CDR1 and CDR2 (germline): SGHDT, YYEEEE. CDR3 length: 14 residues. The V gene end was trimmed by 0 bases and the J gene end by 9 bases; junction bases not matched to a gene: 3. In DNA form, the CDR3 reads TGTGCCAGCAGCTTGGGGCTAGCGGGGGTTGAGCAGTTCTTC. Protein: CASSLGLAGVEQFF. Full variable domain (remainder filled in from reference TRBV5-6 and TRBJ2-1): DAGVTQSPTHLIKTRGQQVTLRCSPKSGHDTVSWYQQALGQGPQFIFQYYEEEERQRGNFPDRFSGHQFPNYSSELNVNALLLGDSALYLCASSLGLAGVEQFFGPGTRLTVL.

Here the CDR3 reads CASSLYQGGHGYTF. Here the CDR3 DNA reads TGCGCCAGCAGCTTGTACCAGGGGGGCCATGGCTACACCTTC. V and J are TRBV5-1 and TRBJ1-2, with 7 bases aligning to TRBD1. The germline gives CDR1 SGHRS, CDR2 YFSETQ. CDR3 length: 14 amino acids. Losses at the gene ends were 1 base for V and 6 bases for J; bases not matched to a gene: 6.

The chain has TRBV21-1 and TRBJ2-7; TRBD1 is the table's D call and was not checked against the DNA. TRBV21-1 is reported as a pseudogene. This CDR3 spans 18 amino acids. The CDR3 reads CASSQKGRQAARSYEQYF. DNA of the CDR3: TGTGCCAGCAGCCAGAAAGGAAGGCAGGCAGCCCGCTCCTACGAGCAGTACTTC.

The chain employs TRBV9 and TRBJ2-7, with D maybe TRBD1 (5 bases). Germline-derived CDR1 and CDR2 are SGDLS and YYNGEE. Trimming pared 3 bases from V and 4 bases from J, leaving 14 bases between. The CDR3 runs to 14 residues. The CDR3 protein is CASSAQGQLYEQYF. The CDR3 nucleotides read TGTGCCAGCAGCGCCCAGGGTCAGTTGTACGAGCAGTACTTC.

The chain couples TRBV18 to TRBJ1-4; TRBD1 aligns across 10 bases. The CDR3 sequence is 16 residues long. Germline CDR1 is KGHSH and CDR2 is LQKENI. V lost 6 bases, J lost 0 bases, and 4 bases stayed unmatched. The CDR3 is CASSGQGPPTNEKLFF. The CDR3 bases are TGTGCCAGCTCGGGACAGGGGCCACCAACTAATGAAAAACTGTTTTTT.

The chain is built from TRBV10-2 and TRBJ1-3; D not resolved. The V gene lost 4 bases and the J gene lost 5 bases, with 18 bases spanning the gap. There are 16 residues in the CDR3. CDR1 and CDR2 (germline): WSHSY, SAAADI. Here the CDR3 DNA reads TGCGCCAGCAGTGTTCAGTTAAGAACGGGGAGAAACACCATATATTTT. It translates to CASSVQLRTGRNTIYF.

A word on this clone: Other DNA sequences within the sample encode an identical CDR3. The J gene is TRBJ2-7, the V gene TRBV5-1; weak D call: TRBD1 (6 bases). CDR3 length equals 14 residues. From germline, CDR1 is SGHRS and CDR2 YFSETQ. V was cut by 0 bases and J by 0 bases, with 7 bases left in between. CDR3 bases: TGCGCCAGCAGCTTGGAGGACAGCTCCTACGAGCAGTACTTC. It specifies CASSLEDSSYEQYF.